This TCR beta chain was identified during a study of CD8 T cells in Susac syndrome. RNA in amounts of about 0.5 to 1 ug was reverse transcribed with random hexamers. The TCR beta CDR3 was amplified by immunoSEQ multiplex PCR across 54 Vbeta, 13 Jbeta. TCRdb processed the immunoSEQ multiplex PCR reads anew with MiXCR; each CDR3 protein has one entry. This table holds roughly 110,000 distinct CDR3 sequences, 80% to 95% found once. CDR3 length: 14 residues. Germline CDR1 reads LGHDT; CDR2 reads YNNKEL (reference sequence). V was trimmed by 0 bases and J by 4 bases, leaving 9 bases between them. Sequencing targeted TCR beta in blood CD8+ and CD4+ T cells. The individuals used as controls were healthy donors who had been matched for both age and sex.

Sequencing input: CD4+ T cells from PBMCs. The chain carries TRBV3-1 and TRBJ1-2; unclear D gene. The source of this sequence is a human donor in good health. This CDR3 reads CASSQDTGSYGYTF. For the CDR3, the DNA is TGTGCCAGCAGCCAAGATACCGGGTCCTATGGCTACACCTTC.